What follows is one T cell receptor beta chain and its context. The antigen is undetermined. Template switching created a universal primer site, and the cDNA included unique molecular identifiers. TCRdb independently ran MiXCR on the 5' RACE reads; one entry per CDR3 protein. This table has around 480,000 distinct CDR3 sequences, 14% appearing once. The sample belongs to a study of identical twins. Study-level results: Surplus twin overlap in beta out-of-frame sequences was less pronounced. Insertions were reduced in abundant cord blood beta clonotypes but not in memory repertoires.

The CDR3 runs 14 residues. V was trimmed by 4 bases and J by 0 bases, leaving 10 bases between them. The germline gives CDR1 DFQATT, CDR2 SNEGSKA (reference sequence). Everyone who gave samples was a healthy Caucasian. The data were also submitted as part of a second study, on yellow fever vaccine responses in identical twins.

This rearrangement joins TRBV20-1 to TRBJ2-4; D is undetermined. The clonotype comes from a woman aged 18 to 35 in good health. Material for sequencing was CD4+ T cells sorted from blood. This chain's CDR3 is CSATTPIAKNIQYF. The CDR3, as DNA: TGCAGTGCTACAACACCGATAGCCAAAAACATTCAGTACTTC.